The clone carrying this TCR beta chain was recorded only once. This specimen belongs to a study of blood T cell repertoires in COVID-19. Study information: The United States, Italy and Spain provided the acute and convalescent COVID-19 samples.

Repertoires were generated with immunoSEQ multiplex PCR, while TCRdb's copy carries only in-frame clones and drops some. The sample has approximately 160,000 clones; about 88% are singletons. V was pared by 2 bases and J by 4 bases, with 10 bases of the junction left unmatched. Germline CDR1 reads SGHAT; CDR2 reads FQNNGV. This CDR3 contains 17 residues. Recovery among Cohort 3 donors was established by two negative PCRs, clearance, or symptom resolution. This sequence originates from a woman aged 45 to 65 who had recovered from COVID-19. The material sequenced was PBMCs or T cells enriched from blood (not recorded which). The genes are TRBV11-2 and TRBJ1-3; the match to TRBD1 covers 8 bases. Here the CDR3 DNA reads TGTGCCAGCAGCTTACCTCCTGGACAGGGCACGGGAAACACCATATATTTT. Translated, it gives CASSLPPGQGTGNTIYF.